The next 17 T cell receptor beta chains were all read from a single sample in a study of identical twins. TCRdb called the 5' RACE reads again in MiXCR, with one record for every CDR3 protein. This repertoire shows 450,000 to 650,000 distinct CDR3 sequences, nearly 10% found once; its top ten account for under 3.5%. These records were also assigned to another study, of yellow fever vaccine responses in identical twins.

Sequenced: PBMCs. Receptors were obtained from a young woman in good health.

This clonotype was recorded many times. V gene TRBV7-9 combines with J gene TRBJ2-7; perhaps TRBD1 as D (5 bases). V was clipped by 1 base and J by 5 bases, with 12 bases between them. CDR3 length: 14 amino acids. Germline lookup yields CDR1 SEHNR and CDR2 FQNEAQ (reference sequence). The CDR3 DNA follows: TGTGCCAGCAGCTTAGGCAGGGAAGTAGACGAGCAGTACTTC. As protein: CASSLGREVDEQYF.

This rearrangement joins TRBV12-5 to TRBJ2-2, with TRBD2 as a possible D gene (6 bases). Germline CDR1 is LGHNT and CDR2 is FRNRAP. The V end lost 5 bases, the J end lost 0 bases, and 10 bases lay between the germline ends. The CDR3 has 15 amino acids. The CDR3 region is CASGRDWPNTGELFF. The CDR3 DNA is TGTGCTAGTGGTCGGGACTGGCCGAACACCGGGGAGCTGTTTTTT.

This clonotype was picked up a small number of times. CDR3 sequence reads: CASRSGGGGYEQYF. CDR3 sequence (DNA): TGTGCCAGCAGATCAGGGGGTGGGGGCTACGAGCAGTACTTC. The chain recombines TRBV7-2 with TRBJ2-7; TRBD1 agrees at 7 bases. The CDR3 is 14 residues long. CDR1 is SGHTA and CDR2 is FQGNSA in the germline V gene. The V segment lost 6 bases and the J segment 3 bases; nucleotides outside the gene matches: 8.

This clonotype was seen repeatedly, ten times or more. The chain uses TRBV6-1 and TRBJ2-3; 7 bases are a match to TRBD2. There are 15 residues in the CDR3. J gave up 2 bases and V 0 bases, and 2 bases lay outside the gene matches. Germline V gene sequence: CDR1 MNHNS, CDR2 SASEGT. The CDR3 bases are TGTGCCAGCAGTGAAGCGCGGGGGACCACAGATACGCAGTATTTT. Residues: CASSEARGTTDTQYF.

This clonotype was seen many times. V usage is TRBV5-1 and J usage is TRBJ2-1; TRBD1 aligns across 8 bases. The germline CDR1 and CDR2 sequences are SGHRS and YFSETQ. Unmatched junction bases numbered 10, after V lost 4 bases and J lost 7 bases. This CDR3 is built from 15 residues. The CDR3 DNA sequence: TGCGCCAGCAGCCCACAGGGGGTAAAGGGGAATGAGCAGTTCTTC. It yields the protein CASSPQGVKGNEQFF.

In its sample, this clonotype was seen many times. CDR3: CASSLVQTNEKLFF. In DNA form, the CDR3 reads TGTGCCAGCAGTTTAGTACAAACGAATGAAAAACTGTTTTTT. This chain uses TRBV12-3 or TRBV12-4 with TRBJ1-4; D not certain. The CDR3 has 14 residues. V lost 1 base to trimming and J lost 5 bases, with 8 bases between them.

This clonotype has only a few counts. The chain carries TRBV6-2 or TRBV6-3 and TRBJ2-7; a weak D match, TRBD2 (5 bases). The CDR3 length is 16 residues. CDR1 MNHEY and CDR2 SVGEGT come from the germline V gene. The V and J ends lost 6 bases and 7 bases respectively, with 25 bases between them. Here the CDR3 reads CASSLVPLYMGGEQYF. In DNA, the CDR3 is TGTGCCAGCAGCCTCGTACCCCTGTACATGGGCGGGGAGCAGTACTTC.

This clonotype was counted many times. The CDR3 region has the DNA TGCAGCGTTGAGCGGGGGACGGATGAGCAGTTCTTC. This translates into CSVERGTDEQFF. The V gene is TRBV29-1, the J gene TRBJ2-1, with 7 bases that match TRBD2. V lost 3 bases, J lost 8 bases, and 4 bases stayed unmatched. Germline V gene data show CDR1 as SQVTM and CDR2 as ANQGSEA. The CDR3 has 12 amino acids.

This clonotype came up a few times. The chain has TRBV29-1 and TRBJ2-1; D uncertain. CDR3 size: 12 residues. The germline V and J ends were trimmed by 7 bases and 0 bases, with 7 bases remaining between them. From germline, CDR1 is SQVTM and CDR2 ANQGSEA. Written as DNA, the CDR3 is TGCAGCGCCAGCAGCTCCTACAATGAGCAGTTCTTC. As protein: CSASSSYNEQFF.

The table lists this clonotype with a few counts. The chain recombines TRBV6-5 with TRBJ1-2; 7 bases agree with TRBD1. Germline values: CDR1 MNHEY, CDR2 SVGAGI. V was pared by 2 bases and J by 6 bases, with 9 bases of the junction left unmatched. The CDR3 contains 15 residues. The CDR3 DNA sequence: TGTGCCAGCAGTTACAAAACGACAGGGTTCGATGGCTACACCTTC. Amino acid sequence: CASSYKTTGFDGYTF.

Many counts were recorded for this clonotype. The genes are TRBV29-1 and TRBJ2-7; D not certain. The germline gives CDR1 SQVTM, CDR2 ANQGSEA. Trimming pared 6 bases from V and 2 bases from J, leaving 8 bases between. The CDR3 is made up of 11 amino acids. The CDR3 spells CSVQTAYEQYF. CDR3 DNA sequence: TGCAGCGTCCAAACAGCCTACGAGCAGTACTTC.

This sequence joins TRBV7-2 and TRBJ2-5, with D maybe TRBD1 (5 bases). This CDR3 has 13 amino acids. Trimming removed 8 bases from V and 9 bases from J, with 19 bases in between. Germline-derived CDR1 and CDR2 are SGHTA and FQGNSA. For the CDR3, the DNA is TGTGCCAGCGGGGAAGGGGCGGAAGGGTCCCAGTACTTC. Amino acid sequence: CASGEGAEGSQYF.

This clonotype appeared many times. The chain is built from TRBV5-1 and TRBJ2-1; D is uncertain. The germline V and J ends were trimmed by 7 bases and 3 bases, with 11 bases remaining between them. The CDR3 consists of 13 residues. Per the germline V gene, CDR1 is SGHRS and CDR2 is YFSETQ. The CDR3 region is CASGVSGYNEQFF. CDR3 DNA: TGCGCCAGCGGGGTATCAGGCTACAATGAGCAGTTCTTC.

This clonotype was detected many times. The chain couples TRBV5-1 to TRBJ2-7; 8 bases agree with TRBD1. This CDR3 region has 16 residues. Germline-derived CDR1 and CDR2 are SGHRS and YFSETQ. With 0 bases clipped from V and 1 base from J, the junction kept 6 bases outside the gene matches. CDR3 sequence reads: CASSLAWDRSSYEQYF. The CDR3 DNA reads TGCGCCAGCAGCTTGGCTTGGGACAGGAGTTCCTACGAGCAGTACTTC. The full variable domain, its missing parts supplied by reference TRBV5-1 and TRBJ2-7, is KAGVTQTPRYLIKTRGQQVTLSCSPISGHRSVSWYQQTPGQGLQFLFEYFSETQRNKGNFPGRFSGRQFSNSRSEMNVSTLELGDSALYLCASSLAWDRSSYEQYFGPGTRLTVT.

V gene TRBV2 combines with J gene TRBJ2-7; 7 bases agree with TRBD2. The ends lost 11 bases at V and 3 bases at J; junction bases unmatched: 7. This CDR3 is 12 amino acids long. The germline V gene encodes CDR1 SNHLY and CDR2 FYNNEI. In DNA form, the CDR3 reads TGTGCCGTGGGGGGGTCAAGCTACGAGCAGTACTTC. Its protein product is CAVGGSSYEQYF. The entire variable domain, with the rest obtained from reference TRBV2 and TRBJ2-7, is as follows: EPEVTQTPSHQVTQMGQEVILRCVPISNHLYFYWYRQILGQKVEFLVSFYNNEISEKSEIFDDQFSVERPDGSNFTLKIRSTKLEDSAMYFCAVGGSSYEQYFGPGTRLTVT.

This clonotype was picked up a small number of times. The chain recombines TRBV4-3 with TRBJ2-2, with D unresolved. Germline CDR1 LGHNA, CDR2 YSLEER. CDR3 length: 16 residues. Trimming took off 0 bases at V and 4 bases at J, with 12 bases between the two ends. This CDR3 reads CASSQDPTPGTGELFF. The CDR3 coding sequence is TGCGCCAGCAGCCAAGACCCCACGCCGGGCACCGGGGAGCTGTTTTTT.

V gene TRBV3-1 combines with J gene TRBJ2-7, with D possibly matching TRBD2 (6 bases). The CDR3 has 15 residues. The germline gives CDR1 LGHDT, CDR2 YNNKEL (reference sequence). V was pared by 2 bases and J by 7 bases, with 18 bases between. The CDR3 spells CASSQSGGALGEQYF. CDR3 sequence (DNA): TGTGCCAGCAGCCAAAGTGGCGGGGCTCTGGGGGAGCAGTACTTC.